The next 3 T cell receptor beta chains were all read from a single sample in a study of spatial heterogeneity in lung cancer. TCRdb used MiXCR to reprocess the 5' RACE reads, holding one entry per CDR3 protein. This sample has about 87,000 distinct CDR3 sequences, with roughly 21% found just once. Time point: blood at routine non-recurrence follow-up after resection. The sample was PBMCs, taken at follow-up. The origin of the receptors is a male donor with early-stage non-small cell lung cancer.

V and J are TRBV6-5 and TRBJ2-6; no reliable D call. The V end was cut by 0 bases, the J end by 0 bases, with 15 bases between. There are 19 residues in the CDR3. Germline V CDR1 and CDR2: MNHEY, SVGAGI. DNA for the CDR3: TGTGCCAGCAGTTACTCGCGTCTAGTTGGGCCCTCTGGGGCCAACGTCCTGACTTTC. Encoded protein: CASSYSRLVGPSGANVLTF.

The table lists this clonotype with a few counts. The chain carries TRBV25-1 and TRBJ2-2, with D unresolved. Looked up from germline, CDR1 is MGHDK and CDR2 is SYGVNS. V lost 5 bases, J lost 4 bases, and 11 bases lay in between. The CDR3 runs to 14 residues. CDR3 bases: TGTGCCAGCAGTTGGCAGGCCGGCACCGGGGAGCTGTTTTTT. This sequence encodes CASSWQAGTGELFF.

This clonotype was seen a few times. The J gene is TRBJ1-5, the V gene TRBV10-3, with 8 bases identical to TRBD1. This CDR3 has 13 residues. Germline V gives CDR1 ENHRY, CDR2 SYGVKD. V was pared by 6 bases and J by 4 bases, with 2 bases of the junction left unmatched. CDR3 bases: TGTGCCATCAGGGACAGGGATAATCAGCCCCAGCATTTT. Translating it yields CAIRDRDNQPQHF.